These T cell receptor beta chains were read from a single sample in a study of neurological immune-mediated disorders. MiXCR, run by TCRdb on the 5' RACE reads, gives a single entry per CDR3 protein. The sample holds roughly 36,000 distinct CDR3 sequences, over 12% seen once. Sequenced material: PBMCs. The receptors were sampled from a woman aged 50 to 65 with HTLV-1-associated myelopathy (HAM/TSP). Each CDR3 is given with its conserved first and last residue. D genes are given only for firm matches. The listing skips clone size in some rows; elsewhere it reads once, few, many or a size class.

.	many	TRBJ1-5	TRBV20-1	TGCAGTGCTAGAAGAGGGGAAGTCAATCAGCCCCAGCATTTT	CSARRGEVNQPQHF
TRBD1	many	TRBJ2-2	TRBV5-1	TGCGCCAGCAGCTCCCAGGGGGCGGACACCGGGGAGCTGTTTTTT	CASSSQGADTGELFF
.	many	TRBJ2-3	TRBV5-6	TGTGCCAGCAGCGCCTGGGGGCGGATGACAGATACGCAGTATTTT	CASSAWGRMTDTQYF
.	many	TRBJ1-1	TRBV19	TGTGCCAGTAGTATAGATACTGCAGCGAACACTGAAGCTTTCTTT	CASSIDTAANTEAFF
.	many	TRBJ2-6	TRBV7-2	TGTGCCAGCAGCTTAACGGGTGGCTCTGGGGCCAACGTCCTGACTTTC	CASSLTGGSGANVLTF
TRBD1	many	TRBJ1-1	TRBV24-1	TGTGCCACCAGTGAGGGACAGGGGGCCACTGAAGCTTTCTTT	CATSEGQGATEAFF
TRBD1	many	TRBJ1-6	TRBV5-1	TGCGCCAGCAGCACAGGGGGCGAAGGTTCACCCCTCCACTTT	CASSTGGEGSPLHF
.	many	TRBJ1-4	TRBV5-1	TGCGCCAGCAGCTTGGAGGGGGAATTTAATGAAAAACTGTTTTTT	CASSLEGEFNEKLFF
.	many	TRBJ2-5	TRBV5-1	TGCGCCAGCAGCTTCCCCGCTCAGGGAGTACAAGAGACCCAGTACTTC	CASSFPAQGVQETQYF
.	many	TRBJ1-3	TRBV7-6	TGTGCCAGCAGCACCAGACGGGGCTCTGGAAACACCATATATTTT	CASSTRRGSGNTIYF
.	many	TRBJ2-1	TRBV2	TGTGCCAGCAGTGAAAATATCCTGGTCTCCTTC	CASSENILVSF
.	many	TRBJ1-1	TRBV7-9	TGTGCCACCTCCCTGGGGGGTGGATGGACTGAAGCTTTCTTT	CATSLGGGWTEAFF
.	many	TRBJ1-6	TRBV12-3/TRBV12-4	TGTGCCAGCAGTTTGGGCGGGTTTTCACCCCTCCACTTT	CASSLGGFSPLHF
TRBD1	many	TRBJ1-1	TRBV5-1	TGCGCCAGCAGCTTGGAAGTGACAGGGGCCACTGAAGCTTTCTTT	CASSLEVTGATEAFF
TRBD1	many	TRBJ2-3	TRBV9	TGTGCCAGCAGCCCTGGGACAGGGGGCCCAGATACGCAGTATTTT	CASSPGTGGPDTQYF
.	many	TRBJ1-2	TRBV7-2	TGTGCCAGCAGCTTATGGGTTGGAAATGGCTACACCTTC	CASSLWVGNGYTF
.	.	TRBJ2-1	TRBV7-2	TGTGGTCCCGGGGACAATGATCAGTTCTTC	CGPGDNDQFF
.	many	TRBJ2-1	TRBV12-3/TRBV12-4	TGTGCCAGCAGTTTAGCGCTTCGTGGGAGCTACAATGAGCAGTTCTTC	CASSLALRGSYNEQFF
.	many	TRBJ1-3	TRBV18	TGTGCCAGCTCACCACTCTACGGAAGCTCTGGAAACACCATATATTTT	CASSPLYGSSGNTIYF
.	.	TRBJ2-7	TRBV7-2	TGTGCCAGCGAACAAATCCCGACAGGTTCCTACGAGCAGTACTTC	CASEQIPTGSYEQYF
.	many	TRBJ2-3	TRBV29-1	TGCAGCGTCTCCCGCGCGGGCACAGATACGCAGTATTTT	CSVSRAGTDTQYF
TRBD1	many	TRBJ2-5	TRBV14	TGTGCCAGCAGCGACAGGGTTCGGGAGACCCAGTACTTC	CASSDRVRETQYF
.	many	TRBJ2-3	TRBV20-1	TGCAGTGCTAGGAGCACAGATACGCAGTATTTT	CSARSTDTQYF
.	many	TRBJ2-1	TRBV10-3	TGTGCCATCAGTGAGTCGATGGGTCATGAGCAGTTCTTC	CAISESMGHEQFF
.	many	TRBJ1-2	TRBV6-6	TGTGCCAGCAGTTACACTTTACAGAACTTTGACTATGGCTACACCTTC	CASSYTLQNFDYGYTF
.	few	TRBJ1-2	TRBV20-1	TGCAGTGCTAGCGAAACTCCCCTGACCGTAAGATACTATGGCTACACCTTC	CSASETPLTVRYYGYTF
TRBD1	few	TRBJ2-7	TRBV2	TGTGCCAACGGGGACAGCTTCGAGCAGTACTTC	CANGDSFEQYF
.	many	TRBJ2-4	TRBV5-1	TGCGCCAGCAGCCCAACGGCGACTGGTAAAAACATTCAGTACTTC	CASSPTATGKNIQYF
.	.	TRBJ2-3	TRBV27	TGTGCCAGAAGTTTACAGAGTCGGGCAGATACGCAGTATTTT	CARSLQSRADTQYF
.	many	TRBJ1-5	TRBV15	TGTGCCACCAGCAGAGATCCCGGGGGCAATCAGCCCCAGCATTTT	CATSRDPGGNQPQHF
TRBD1	many	TRBJ2-7	TRBV20-1	TGCAGTGCTAGAGCCGTGACAGGGGCCTACGAGCAGTACTTC	CSARAVTGAYEQYF
TRBD1	few	TRBJ2-2	TRBV19	TGTGCCAGTAGTGCACGGACAGGGTCGGACACCGGGGAGCTGTTTTTT	CASSARTGSDTGELFF
.	many	TRBJ2-5	TRBV20-1	TGCAGTGCTAGACGCGGCGGGGGCACGGAGACCCAGTACTTC	CSARRGGGTETQYF
.	many	TRBJ2-1	TRBV3-1	TGTGCCAGCAGCCAAGGACTAGAGCAGTTCTTC	CASSQGLEQFF
TRBD2	many	TRBJ2-3	TRBV5-1	TGCGCCAGCAGCTTGGGTTTCGGCGGGGGTACAGATACGCAGTATTTT	CASSLGFGGGTDTQYF
TRBD1	many	TRBJ2-2	TRBV29-1	TGCAGCGTTGAACGACAGGGGGCGGGCGGGGAGCTGTTTTTT	CSVERQGAGGELFF
.	.	TRBJ2-1	TRBV7-9	TGTGCCAGCAAGAGACCGGGAGAAGGGCATGAGCAGTTCTTC	CASKRPGEGHEQFF
.	many	TRBJ1-3	TRBV12-3/TRBV12-4	TGTGCCAGCAGTTTCAATCCGAACACCATATATTTT	CASSFNPNTIYF
.	many	TRBJ2-7	TRBV5-1	TGCGCCAGCAGCTTGGTGGTAGCGGAGGCCTACGAGCAGTACTTC	CASSLVVAEAYEQYF
.	.	TRBJ1-2	TRBV5-6	TGTGCCAGCAGCGCCCGGATACAATCCGGAGGCTACACCTTC	CASSARIQSGGYTF
TRBD2	.	TRBJ2-1	TRBV20-1	TGCAGTGCTCCCCCCGGGGGGGCGAGGAATGAGCAGTTCTTC	CSAPPGGARNEQFF